This TCR beta chain is from a study of blood T cell repertoires in COVID-19. Background on the study: Sites in the United States, Italy and Spain provided acute and convalescent COVID-19 samples. From T cells, B-cell-depleted T cells, or PBMCs came the material, which was cDNA or gDNA.

The CDR3 is made up of 14 amino acids. The V end was cut by 1 base, the J end by 3 bases, with 10 bases between. Germline V gives CDR1 SGHRS, CDR2 YFSETQ. Original processing methods: Using reference gene primer amplification, nucleated cell counts were estimated. TCRdb keeps only in-frame clones here, not all; method: immunoSEQ multiplex PCR. D and trimming come from the DNA, and the V and J calls and clone size come from that table. Here the sample spans 90,000 to 150,000 clones, 80% to 90% being singletons. This TCR was recovered from a human donor in a cohort sampled during active COVID-19. Sequencing was performed on peripheral blood. The V call is TRBV5-1, the J call TRBJ2-5, with a tentative D call TRBD2 (5 bases). Here the CDR3 DNA reads TGCGCCAGCAGCTTGAGCGGTAACAAAGAGACCCAGTACTTC. Amino acid sequence: CASSLSGNKETQYF.